Below, 14 T cell receptor beta chains from the same sample are listed, as sequenced in a study of shared clonotypes between healthy human individuals (dated by TCRdb to the early 2020s). Libraries were constructed by the immunoSEQ multiplex PCR assay. TCRdb stores this immuneACCESS table with in-frame sequences only. Part of the clones is absent; in the studies checked, under half of the shortfall reflects unresolved V genes, and no reason is known for the rest. The sample table records some 2.1 million clones; around 95% of these occur just once. Together, the top ten hold 0.13% of the sample. Sequencing was done on a sample of naive CD4+ T cells sorted from blood. The cell subset or site label corresponds to: CD45RA+ positively selected. The origin of the receptors is a man younger than 30 in good health.

This clone has only one observation. The chain is built from TRBV10-3 and TRBJ2-5, with 7 positions matching TRBD1. CDR1 and CDR2 from the germline V gene are ENHRY and SYGVKD. The J segment lost 2 bases and the V segment lost 8 bases, leaving 8 bases of the junction unmatched. The CDR3 loop spans 14 amino acids. The CDR3 spells CAIGKGGGQETQYF. DNA of the CDR3: TGTGCCATCGGAAAAGGGGGCGGACAAGAGACCCAGTACTTC.

With regard to this clone: The germline gene is not matched at one end of the junction; a read error may be the cause. CDR3 coding DNA: TGTGCCAGCAGCTTAGGTCAGTCTAGCTATCAGCCCCAGCATTTT. This gives the protein CASSLGQSSYQPQHF. The chain uses TRBV7-2 and TRBJ1-5; D is unclear. Per germline, CDR1 SGHTA and CDR2 FQGNSA. There are 15 residues in the CDR3.

To note about this clone: The germline gene is not matched at one end of the junction; a read error may be the cause. The CDR3 DNA follows: TGTGCCATCAGTGGGGACAGGGATGGCTACACCTTC. Translation: CAISGDRDGYTF. The chain combines TRBV6-4 with TRBJ1-2; TRBD1 agrees at 9 bases. Germline CDR1 reads MRHNA; CDR2 reads SNTAGT. The CDR3 spans 12 residues.

The V gene is TRBV30, the J gene TRBJ2-3, with 16 bases fitting TRBD2. The CDR3 is 16 amino acids. Looked up from germline, CDR1 is GTSNPN and CDR2 is SVGIG (reference sequence). V lost 2 bases, J lost 4 bases, and 3 bases stayed unmatched. The chain's CDR3 is CAWSPGLAGGSDTQYF. The CDR3 region has the DNA TGTGCCTGGAGTCCGGGACTAGCGGGAGGGTCAGATACGCAGTATTTT.

The rearrangement uses TRBV18 and TRBJ1-1, with D unclear. Trimming left V 5 bases short and J 8 bases short, with 18 bases between. This CDR3 contains 14 residues. Germline V CDR1 and CDR2: KGHSH, LQKENI. CDR3 coding DNA: TGTGCCAGCTCAACGGTCCGGGCGCTCGGAGAAGCTTTCTTT. It specifies CASSTVRALGEAFF. The whole variable domain, filled in from reference TRBV18 and TRBJ1-1, reads NAGVMQNPRHLVRRRGQEARLRCSPMKGHSHVYWYRQLPEEGLKFMVYLQKENIIDESGMPKERFSAEFPKEGPSILRIQQVVRGDSAAYFCASSTVRALGEAFFGQGTRLTVV.

The chain links TRBV10-3 to TRBJ2-7; 13 bases fit TRBD2. Germline V lookup: CDR1 ENHRY, CDR2 SYGVKD. This CDR3 comprises 15 residues. With V trimmed by 6 bases and J by 1 base, 3 bases remained unmatched. CDR3 sequence reads: CAIRGLAGESYEQYF. DNA of the CDR3: TGTGCCATCAGAGGACTAGCGGGAGAGTCCTACGAGCAGTACTTC.

The rearrangement uses TRBV7-8 and TRBJ1-2; the D is unclear. This CDR3 is built from 17 residues. The V and J ends lost 0 bases and 4 bases respectively, with 18 bases between them. CDR1 and CDR2 (germline): SGHVS, FQNEAQ. The CDR3, as DNA: TGTGCCAGCAGCTTAGCGCGGGGAGCCCACACTCTCTATGGCTACACCTTC. Its translation: CASSLARGAHTLYGYTF.

J is TRBJ2-7 and V is TRBV7-2; D gene uncertain. The germline gives CDR1 SGHTA, CDR2 FQGNSA. Trimming left V 0 bases short and J 2 bases short, with 11 bases between. This CDR3 comprises 15 residues. The CDR3 loop reads CASSLAQKGPYEQYF. CDR3 DNA: TGTGCCAGCAGCTTAGCGCAGAAGGGCCCCTACGAGCAGTACTTC.

CDR3 region: CASSLLTDANTEAFF. CDR3 nucleotide sequence: TGCGCCAGCAGCTTGTTGACAGATGCGAACACTGAAGCTTTCTTT. V is TRBV5-1 and J is TRBJ1-1; D possibly corresponds to TRBD1 (5 bases). V dropped 1 base and J dropped 1 base, with 11 bases sitting between them. Germline loops: CDR1 SGHRS, CDR2 YFSETQ. The CDR3 runs to 15 residues.

The V and J genes are TRBV11-1 and TRBJ2-5, with D perhaps assigned TRBD1 or TRBD2 (6 bases each). CDR3 length: 15 residues. V was clipped by 5 bases and J by 2 bases, with 15 bases between them. Germline assignment: CDR1 SGHAT and CDR2 FQDESV (reference sequence). This CDR3 is CASSPFRGPQETQYF. The CDR3 nucleotides are TGTGCCAGCAGCCCCTTCCGGGGGCCACAAGAGACCCAGTACTTC.

This chain links TRBV28 with TRBJ2-4, with 9 bases that match TRBD1. CDR1 is MDHEN and CDR2 is SYDVKM in the germline V gene. The CDR3 runs to 17 residues. V was clipped by 5 bases and J by 1 base; unmatched bases: 9. In DNA, the CDR3 is TGTGCCAGCAGTACGACACAGGGGGCCTTGGCCAAAAACATTCAGTACTTC. Its protein is CASSTTQGALAKNIQYF.

This chain links TRBV19 with TRBJ1-5; perhaps TRBD1 as D (5 bases). The ends were cut back, 0 bases at V and 7 bases at J, with 19 bases in the middle. CDR1 is LNHDA and CDR2 is SQIVND in the germline V gene (reference sequence). CDR3 size: 17 residues. The CDR3 here is CASSIDLGQGRNQPQHF. The DNA for the CDR3 is TGTGCCAGTAGTATAGACCTCGGGCAGGGAAGGAACCAGCCCCAGCATTTT. The full variable domain, completed using reference TRBV19 and TRBJ1-5, is DGGITQSPKYLFRKEGQNVTLSCEQNLNHDAMYWYRQDPGQGLRLIYYSQIVNDFQKGDIAEGYSVSREKKESFPLTVTSAQKNPTAFYLCASSIDLGQGRNQPQHFGDGTRLSIL.

The V gene is TRBV14, the J gene TRBJ2-3; the match to TRBD2 covers 7 bases. J was trimmed by 0 bases and V by 4 bases; bases with no gene match: 16. The CDR3 sequence is 19 residues long. Germline V gene lookup returns CDR1 SGHDN and CDR2 FVKESK. In DNA, the CDR3 is TGTGCCAGCAGCCTTTCGAGCTTTGTCACTAGCGCAAGCACAGATACGCAGTATTTT. It is translated as CASSLSSFVTSASTDTQYF.

Remarks on this clone: Other DNA variants within this sample encode the same CDR3. CDR3 in amino acids: CASSSGLYGYTF. The CDR3, as DNA: TGTGCCAGCAGTTCCGGCCTCTATGGCTACACCTTC. The chain links TRBV28 to TRBJ1-2; no clear D gene. The CDR3 has 12 residues. Trimming pared 4 bases from V and 4 bases from J, leaving 7 bases between. Germline CDR1 and CDR2: MDHEN and SYDVKM.